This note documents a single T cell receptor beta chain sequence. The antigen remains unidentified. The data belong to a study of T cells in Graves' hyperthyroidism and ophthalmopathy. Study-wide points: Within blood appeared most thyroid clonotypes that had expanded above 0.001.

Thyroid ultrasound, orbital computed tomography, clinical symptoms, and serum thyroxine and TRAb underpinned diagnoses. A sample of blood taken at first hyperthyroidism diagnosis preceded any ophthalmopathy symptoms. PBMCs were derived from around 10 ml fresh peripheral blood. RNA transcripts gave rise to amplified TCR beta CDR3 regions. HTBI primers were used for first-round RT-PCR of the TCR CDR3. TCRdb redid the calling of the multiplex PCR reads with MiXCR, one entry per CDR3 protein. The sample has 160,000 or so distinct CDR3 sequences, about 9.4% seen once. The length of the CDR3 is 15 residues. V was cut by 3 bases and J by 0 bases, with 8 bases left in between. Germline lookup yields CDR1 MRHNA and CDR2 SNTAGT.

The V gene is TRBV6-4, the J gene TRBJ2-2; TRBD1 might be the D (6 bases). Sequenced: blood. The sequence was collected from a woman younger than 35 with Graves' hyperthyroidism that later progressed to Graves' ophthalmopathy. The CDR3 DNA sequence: TGTGCCAGCAGTGAACAGGGCTCGAACACCGGGGAGCTGTTTTTT. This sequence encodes CASSEQGSNTGELFF.